A selection of T cell receptor beta chains follows, all from one sample in a study of monozygotic twins with inflammatory bowel disease. TCRdb reprocessed the 5' RACE reads, with one entry per CDR3 protein and no DNA. The clone table shows more than 300,000 distinct CDR3 sequences, with the ten largest holding 2.6%. The sequenced material came from blood. The receptors come from a human donor with ulcerative colitis or Crohn's disease, or a healthy co-twin of an affected twin (not recorded which). The CDR3 runs from the conserved cysteine through the conserved F or W. The order of the fields is J gene, V gene, CDR3 protein.

j_gene: TRBJ2-7
v_gene: TRBV12-3/TRBV12-4
CDR3aa: CASSIEGQPPYEQYF

j_gene: TRBJ2-3
v_gene: TRBV5-1
CDR3aa: CASSLEGISTDTQYF

j_gene: TRBJ1-5
v_gene: TRBV10-1
CDR3aa: CASSGHPPSGEGSNNQPQHF

j_gene: TRBJ2-1
v_gene: TRBV11-2
CDR3aa: CASSLLAGTGYGEQFF

j_gene: TRBJ2-7
v_gene: TRBV24-1
CDR3aa: CATSDAFSYEQYF

j_gene: TRBJ2-2
v_gene: TRBV7-8
CDR3aa: CASSLGSWTRNTGELFF

j_gene: TRBJ1-6
v_gene: TRBV5-1
CDR3aa: CASSFVLGQAVGSYNSPLHF

j_gene: TRBJ1-1
v_gene: TRBV5-1
CDR3aa: CASSLERGWGTEAFF

j_gene: TRBJ2-1
v_gene: TRBV5-4
CDR3aa: CASSLAIGGSYNEQFF

j_gene: TRBJ1-2
v_gene: TRBV9
CDR3aa: CASKAVTGHGYGYTF

j_gene: TRBJ1-1
v_gene: TRBV7-9
CDR3aa: CASTAVGRDTEAFF

j_gene: TRBJ1-1
v_gene: TRBV15
CDR3aa: CATSRDKAMRRQNTEAFF

j_gene: TRBJ2-2
v_gene: TRBV25-1
CDR3aa: CASQEEWDRPNTGELFF

j_gene: TRBJ1-3
v_gene: TRBV20-1
CDR3aa: CSARAGGSPGNTIYF

j_gene: TRBJ1-1
v_gene: TRBV4-3
CDR3aa: CASSHGTGPDTEAFF

j_gene: TRBJ1-3
v_gene: TRBV6-1
CDR3aa: CASLGRGPAGNTIYF

j_gene: TRBJ2-5
v_gene: TRBV5-1
CDR3aa: CASSLEEGPAQETQYF

j_gene: TRBJ2-2
v_gene: TRBV5-8
CDR3aa: CASPAEPAQIFTGELFF

j_gene: TRBJ1-2
v_gene: TRBV12-3/TRBV12-4
CDR3aa: CASSFGQGASIYGYTF

j_gene: TRBJ2-1
v_gene: TRBV7-9
CDR3aa: CASSDRWENEQFF

j_gene: TRBJ2-1
v_gene: TRBV20-1
CDR3aa: CSARALGTGGMNEQFF

j_gene: TRBJ2-7
v_gene: TRBV5-1
CDR3aa: CASSSYQQVNEQYF

j_gene: TRBJ2-3
v_gene: TRBV15
CDR3aa: CATSREATPVRTDTQYF

j_gene: TRBJ2-5
v_gene: TRBV5-1
CDR3aa: CASSRQGLRETQYF

j_gene: TRBJ1-1
v_gene: TRBV29-1
CDR3aa: CSVGRARATEAFF

j_gene: TRBJ1-1
v_gene: TRBV5-1
CDR3aa: CASSPVGGMNTEAFF

j_gene: TRBJ2-5
v_gene: TRBV18
CDR3aa: CASSRGASETQYF

j_gene: TRBJ2-2
v_gene: TRBV20-1
CDR3aa: CSAPGQRNTGELFF

j_gene: TRBJ1-5
v_gene: TRBV5-5
CDR3aa: CASSFSGGNQPQHF

j_gene: TRBJ2-7
v_gene: TRBV5-5
CDR3aa: CASSLAHGQGAEQYF

j_gene: TRBJ2-5
v_gene: TRBV7-6
CDR3aa: CASSLSSGGHETQYF

j_gene: TRBJ2-2
v_gene: TRBV29-1
CDR3aa: CSVQRTGAGTGELFF

j_gene: TRBJ2-5
v_gene: TRBV5-5
CDR3aa: CASSRQGQETQYF

j_gene: TRBJ2-4
v_gene: TRBV4-1
CDR3aa: CASSQVGETAKNIQYF

j_gene: TRBJ2-1
v_gene: TRBV11-2
CDR3aa: CASTFRAGGNNEQFF

j_gene: TRBJ1-1
v_gene: TRBV11-2
CDR3aa: CASSLERPVSGEAFF

j_gene: TRBJ2-1
v_gene: TRBV7-9
CDR3aa: CASSSDRAYGNEQFF

j_gene: TRBJ2-7
v_gene: TRBV5-4
CDR3aa: CASSAGWTVKDEQYF

j_gene: TRBJ2-7
v_gene: TRBV27
CDR3aa: CASSFRALQGFSYEQYF

j_gene: TRBJ2-2
v_gene: TRBV7-3
CDR3aa: CASSRRTQGRDGELFF

j_gene: TRBJ2-4
v_gene: TRBV21-1
CDR3aa: CASSARPGNKNIQYF

j_gene: TRBJ1-6
v_gene: TRBV25-1
CDR3aa: CASSRSSNSPLHF